The 27 T cell receptor beta chains below were found in one sample sequenced in a study of blood T cell repertoires in COVID-19. Clones were read by immunoSEQ multiplex PCR, and TCRdb kept only the in-frame ones, dropping some. Among fewer than 250,000 clones listed, roughly nine tenths were seen once. The sample taken for sequencing was peripheral blood. These receptors were taken from a man aged 25 to 40 with acute or convalescent COVID-19.

The gene calls are TRBV5-1 and TRBJ2-3; TRBD2 might be the D (5 bases). CDR1 is SGHRS and CDR2 is YFSETQ in the germline V gene. The CDR3 covers 13 residues. Trimming removed 5 bases at V and 4 bases at J, with 11 bases between. The CDR3 here is CASRLGVADTQYF. The CDR3 DNA reads TGCGCCAGCAGACTAGGTGTAGCAGATACGCAGTATTTT. Filled out from reference TRBV5-1 and TRBJ2-3, the complete variable domain reads KAGVTQTPRYLIKTRGQQVTLSCSPISGHRSVSWYQQTPGQGLQFLFEYFSETQRNKGNFPGRFSGRQFSNSRSEMNVSTLELGDSALYLCASRLGVADTQYFGPGTRLTVL.

V gene TRBV28 combines with J gene TRBJ1-1; D possibly corresponds to TRBD1 (5 bases). V was pared by 10 bases and J by 1 base, with 7 bases between. This CDR3 spans 11 amino acids. Germline CDR1 reads MDHEN; CDR2 reads SYDVKM. The CDR3 loop reads CAITGNTEAFF. The CDR3, as DNA: TGTGCCATTACAGGGAACACTGAAGCTTTCTTT.

The chain joins TRBV6-2 or TRBV6-3 to TRBJ2-4; 7 bases fit TRBD2. V lost 0 bases to trimming and J lost 9 bases; unmatched junction nucleotides: 5. The CDR3 runs 14 residues. Germline V gene sequence: CDR1 MNHEY, CDR2 SVGEGT. CDR3 sequence (DNA): TGTGCCAGCAGTTACTCGATGGGGGGGAGCATTCAGTACTTC. It yields the protein CASSYSMGGSIQYF.

This chain joins TRBV2 and TRBJ2-1; perhaps TRBD2 as D (6 bases). This CDR3 comprises 15 residues. From germline, CDR1 is SNHLY and CDR2 FYNNEI. Trimming took off 4 bases at V and 4 bases at J, with 14 bases between the two ends. The CDR3 here is CASSGGRGIYNEQFF. Here the CDR3 DNA reads TGTGCCAGCAGTGGAGGACGGGGGATATACAATGAGCAGTTCTTC.

A few counts support this clone. The V gene is TRBV5-5, the J gene TRBJ1-6, with D possibly being TRBD1 (5 bases). CDR3 size: 13 residues. With 0 bases removed from V and 10 bases from J, the gap between germline ends came to 8 bases. The germline V gene encodes CDR1 SGHKS and CDR2 YYEKEE (reference sequence). CDR3 sequence: CASSLGAGSPLHF. The DNA for the CDR3 is TGTGCCAGCAGCTTGGGGGCAGGGTCACCCCTCCACTTT.

The rearrangement joins TRBV5-6 to TRBJ1-1; 10 bases are a match to TRBD1. The junction had 5 bases not matched to a gene; V was cut back by 0 bases and J by 12 bases. CDR1 and CDR2 from the germline V gene are SGHDT and YYEEEE. The CDR3 is made up of 13 amino acids. Here the CDR3 reads CASSLAGTGETFF. CDR3 coding DNA: TGTGCCAGCAGCTTGGCTGGGACAGGGGAAACTTTCTTT.

The chain is built from TRBV19 and TRBJ1-5, with a weak D call TRBD1 (6 bases). The germline CDR1 and CDR2 sequences are LNHDA and SQIVND (reference sequence). The CDR3 consists of 16 residues. V dropped 5 bases and J dropped 0 bases, with 14 bases sitting between them. In nucleotides, the CDR3 is TGTGCCAGTAGTTCCCGGGACACTCATAGCAATCAGCCCCAGCATTTT. It codes for CASSSRDTHSNQPQHF.

The chain joins TRBV19 to TRBJ2-3, with D possibly matching TRBD1 (5 bases). V lost 3 bases to trimming and J lost 2 bases, with 15 bases between them. Germline V gene data show CDR1 as LNHDA and CDR2 as SQIVND (reference sequence). The length of the CDR3 is 16 residues. CDR3 sequence (DNA): TGTGCCAGTAGTATTCTTGGGGCCGCAGTCACAGATACGCAGTATTTT. This codes for CASSILGAAVTDTQYF.

This chain connects TRBV19 to TRBJ2-3; 11 bases line up with TRBD2. Germline CDR1 is LNHDA and CDR2 is SQIVND (reference sequence). This CDR3 comprises 16 residues. V trimming: 5 bases; J trimming: 0 bases; junction bases outside the gene matches: 4. The CDR3: CASSVRLAGSTDTQYF. The CDR3 nucleotides read TGTGCCAGTAGTGTTCGACTAGCGGGGAGCACAGATACGCAGTATTTT.

V is TRBV3-1 (or the pseudogene TRBV3-2) and J is TRBJ1-6; no clear D gene. Trimming removed 1 base at V and 10 bases at J, with 14 bases between. This CDR3 has 15 residues. Germline V gene data show CDR1 as LGHDT and CDR2 as YNNKEL (reference sequence). The CDR3 protein is CASSQGEGSWSPLHF. CDR3 bases: TGTGCCAGCAGCCAAGGGGAGGGCAGCTGGTCACCCCTCCACTTT.

V and J are TRBV5-1 and TRBJ1-1, with a weak D call TRBD1 (5 bases). The germline gives CDR1 SGHRS, CDR2 YFSETQ. Trimming removed 4 bases at V and 1 base at J, with 8 bases between. The CDR3 consists of 13 residues. The CDR3 loop reads CASSQTANTEAFF. In nucleotides, the CDR3 is TGCGCCAGCAGCCAGACAGCGAACACTGAAGCTTTCTTT.

The V gene is TRBV7-8, the J gene TRBJ2-1, with D perhaps TRBD2 (6 bases). Germline V gene sequence: CDR1 SGHVS, CDR2 FQNEAQ. The CDR3 extends over 13 amino acids. The V end lost 4 bases, the J end lost 10 bases, and 14 bases lay between the germline ends. CDR3 in DNA: TGTGCCAGCAGCTACGCGGGATTTAGAGAGCAGTTCTTC. It translates to CASSYAGFREQFF.

V is TRBV28 and J is TRBJ1-2; TRBD1 agrees at 8 bases. This CDR3 has 15 amino acids. V was clipped by 7 bases and J by 0 bases; unmatched bases: 7. Germline V CDR1 and CDR2: MDHEN, SYDVKM. CDR3 sequence (DNA): TGTGCCAGCATCCTGACAGGGGCTTCTAACTATGGCTACACCTTC. Translating it yields CASILTGASNYGYTF.

The chain's CDR3 is CASRFSSYNSPLHF. CDR3 DNA: TGTGCCAGCAGATTTAGCTCCTATAATTCACCCCTCCACTTT. This chain joins TRBV28 and TRBJ1-6, with D uncertain. V dropped 6 bases and J dropped 0 bases, with 6 bases sitting between them. CDR1 and CDR2 from the germline V gene are MDHEN and SYDVKM. The CDR3 is 14 amino acids.

This clone was recorded at least ten times. This sequence joins TRBV3-1 (or the pseudogene TRBV3-2) and TRBJ1-4; D remains unclear. Between the trimmed V and J ends, which lost 2 bases and 0 bases, there was a span of 10 bases. Germline assignment: CDR1 LGHDT and CDR2 YNNKEL (reference sequence). The CDR3 is 16 residues long. The CDR3 DNA reads as TGTGCCAGCAGCCAACGTTGGCGGTCAACTAATGAAAAACTGTTTTTT. Its translation: CASSQRWRSTNEKLFF.

The chain carries TRBV27 and TRBJ1-2, with 8 bases lining up with TRBD1. This CDR3 is 15 amino acids long. V gave up 6 bases and J gave up 8 bases; unmatched junction bases: 14. From germline, CDR1 is MNHEY and CDR2 SMNVEV (reference sequence). CDR3: CASSQTPRTGYGYTF. CDR3 sequence (DNA): TGTGCCAGCAGCCAAACCCCCCGGACAGGGTACGGCTACACCTTC.

The chain uses TRBV19 and TRBJ2-1; maybe TRBD2 (6 bases). V was pared by 5 bases and J by 0 bases, with 8 bases between. The CDR3 sequence is 14 residues long. Germline CDR1 reads LNHDA; CDR2 reads SQIVND (reference sequence). The CDR3 spells CASSLEGSYNEQFF. The DNA of the CDR3 is TGTGCCAGTAGTCTGGAGGGCTCCTACAATGAGCAGTTCTTC.

V is TRBV10-3 and J is TRBJ1-5; D gene uncertain. Germline CDR1 ENHRY, CDR2 SYGVKD. V lost 3 bases to trimming and J lost 0 bases, with 9 bases between them. The length of the CDR3 is 15 residues. In DNA, the CDR3 is TGTGCCATCAGTGAAAGTCAGAATAGCAATCAGCCCCAGCATTTT. It yields the protein CAISESQNSNQPQHF.

The chain recombines TRBV11-2 with TRBJ2-1; 15 bases map to TRBD2. CDR1 is SGHAT, CDR2 FQNNGV, per germline. The trim removed 5 bases at V and 7 bases at J, leaving 12 bases unmatched. This CDR3 region has 18 residues. The CDR3 DNA sequence: TGTGCCAGCAGCCTCCGACGGACTAGCGGGAGGGCATGGAATGAGCAGTTCTTC. Amino acid sequence: CASSLRRTSGRAWNEQFF.

The chain has TRBV19 and TRBJ2-7, with 10 bases fitting TRBD1. The CDR3 runs 22 residues. Germline trimming cut 1 base from V and 1 base from J; bases unmatched to any gene: 22. Germline assignment: CDR1 LNHDA and CDR2 SQIVND (reference sequence). CDR3 in amino acids: CASSIVSSLGQGVIRRSYEQYF. In DNA, the CDR3 is TGTGCCAGTAGTATAGTGTCTTCTCTCGGACAGGGGGTGATAAGGAGGTCCTACGAGCAGTACTTC.

The chain has TRBV28 and TRBJ1-2, with TRBD1 identical over 8 bases. V lost 7 bases to trimming and J lost 5 bases; unmatched junction nucleotides: 9. CDR1 is MDHEN, CDR2 SYDVKM, per germline. The CDR3 has 14 amino acids. The chain's CDR3 is CASTIPGQVYGYTF. CDR3 in DNA: TGTGCCAGCACCATCCCGGGACAGGTTTATGGCTACACCTTC.

V usage is TRBV30 and J usage is TRBJ2-1; possible D gene TRBD2, 5 bases. V was trimmed by 0 bases and J by 8 bases, leaving 20 bases between them. The CDR3 is made up of 16 amino acids. Germline loops: CDR1 GTSNPN, CDR2 SVGIG (reference sequence). The CDR3 sequence: CAWSVGLAGAVDEQFF. CDR3 nucleotides: TGTGCCTGGAGTGTTGGATTAGCCGGAGCGGTCGATGAGCAGTTCTTC.

This chain joins TRBV7-2 and TRBJ1-3, with D uncertain. Trimming pared 2 bases from V and 3 bases from J, leaving 8 bases between. CDR1 and CDR2 from the germline V gene are SGHTA and FQGNSA. The CDR3 is 14 residues long. The CDR3 region has the DNA TGTGCCAGCAGCTTAACAGTTTATGGAAACACCATATATTTT. Its translation is CASSLTVYGNTIYF.

The CDR3 DNA is TGCGCCAGCAGCTTGGTTCGACAGGGCCGCACAGATACGCAGTATTTT. Translation gives CASSLVRQGRTDTQYF. This sequence joins TRBV5-1 and TRBJ2-3, with TRBD1 identical over 7 bases. Germline CDR1 SGHRS, CDR2 YFSETQ. The V and J ends lost 0 bases and 1 base, in that order; junction bases with no gene match: 5. The CDR3 has 16 residues. Full variable domain (remainder filled in from reference TRBV5-1 and TRBJ2-3): KAGVTQTPRYLIKTRGQQVTLSCSPISGHRSVSWYQQTPGQGLQFLFEYFSETQRNKGNFPGRFSGRQFSNSRSEMNVSTLELGDSALYLCASSLVRQGRTDTQYFGPGTRLTVL.

The CDR3 spells CASSDFSGSANEQFF. The DNA of the CDR3 is TGCGCCAGCAGCGACTTTAGCGGGAGCGCCAATGAGCAGTTCTTC. The chain has TRBV5-1 and TRBJ2-1; 9 bases align to TRBD2. The trim removed 4 bases at V and 6 bases at J, leaving 8 bases unmatched. The CDR3 loop spans 15 amino acids. Germline CDR1 reads SGHRS; CDR2 reads YFSETQ.

This chain connects TRBV5-8 to TRBJ2-7; TRBD1 matches 9 bases. Germline V lookup: CDR1 SGHTS, CDR2 YDEGEE. The CDR3 is 15 residues long. Trimming removed 5 bases from V and 1 base from J; junction bases left unmatched: 7. CDR3 protein: CASRQKGQGSYEQYF. The DNA for the CDR3 is TGTGCCAGCAGACAGAAAGGACAGGGGTCCTACGAGCAGTACTTC. The full variable domain, in which reference TRBV5-8 and TRBJ2-7 provide the parts outside the CDR3, is EAGVTQSPTHLIKTRGQQATLRCSPISGHTSVYWYQQALGLGLQFLLWYDEGEERNRGNFPPRFSGRQFPNYSSELNVNALELEDSALYLCASRQKGQGSYEQYFGPGTRLTVT.

V gene TRBV6-5 combines with J gene TRBJ1-2, with a weak D call TRBD1 (5 bases). This CDR3 contains 15 residues. Deletions cut 7 bases from V and 0 bases from J, with 15 bases between. The germline gives CDR1 MNHEY, CDR2 SVGAGI. CDR3 region: CASTRRGGANYGYTF. The DNA for the CDR3 is TGTGCCAGCACCCGCCGGGGGGGGGCTAACTATGGCTACACCTTC.